The 21 T cell receptor beta chains below come from one sample, sequenced in a study of early T cells in non-severe SARS-CoV-2 infection. TCRdb re-analysed the 5' RACE reads in MiXCR, keeping a single row per CDR3 protein. The sample includes roughly 99,000 distinct CDR3 sequences, 11% of them seen just once. Input material: whole blood. The receptors were sampled from an adult who was a healthcare worker with PCR-confirmed SARS-CoV-2 infection or an uninfected control (not recorded which).

In this sample, this clonotype turned up a few times. The chain couples TRBV5-1 to TRBJ2-3; D is uncertain. The CDR3 spans 14 residues. The germline V gene has CDR1 SGHRS and CDR2 YFSETQ. With 0 bases removed from V and 1 base from J, the gap between germline ends came to 6 bases. This CDR3 reads CASSLVAGTDTQYF. The CDR3 DNA reads TGCGCCAGCAGCTTGGTCGCAGGCACAGATACGCAGTATTTT.

V is TRBV5-1 and J is TRBJ2-3; a possible D gene is TRBD2 (6 bases). Germline assignment: CDR1 SGHRS and CDR2 YFSETQ. The CDR3 covers 13 residues. The germline V and J ends were trimmed by 5 bases and 1 base, with 8 bases remaining between them. CDR3: CASREGGTDTQYF. The DNA of the CDR3 is TGCGCCAGCAGGGAGGGAGGCACAGATACGCAGTATTTT.

This clonotype was seen ten or more times. The rearrangement joins TRBV20-1 to TRBJ1-2; D unclear. V was clipped by 7 bases and J by 6 bases, with 9 bases between them. Germline V gene sequence: CDR1 DFQATT, CDR2 SNEGSKA (reference sequence). The CDR3 is made up of 10 amino acids. The CDR3 spells CSGGLDGYTF. The CDR3 region has the DNA TGCAGTGGCGGGTTGGATGGCTACACCTTC.

There are many counts of this clonotype. This sequence joins TRBV9 and TRBJ1-2, with D perhaps matching TRBD1 (6 bases). Germline CDR1 reads SGDLS; CDR2 reads YYNGEE. V was clipped by 2 bases and J by 8 bases, with 13 bases between them. The CDR3 contains 13 residues. CDR3 nucleotide sequence: TGTGCCAGCAGCGTTGTTGCAGGGGAAGGCTACACCTTC. This gives the protein CASSVVAGEGYTF.

This clonotype turned up a few times. The rearrangement joins TRBV20-1 to TRBJ2-7; D is perhaps TRBD1 (6 bases). The germline gives CDR1 DFQATT, CDR2 SNEGSKA (reference sequence). This CDR3 has 12 residues. Trimming removed 5 bases at V and 4 bases at J, with 12 bases between. This CDR3 reads CSALGQSYEQYF. Written as DNA, the CDR3 is TGCAGTGCTCTAGGACAGTCGTACGAGCAGTACTTC.

The chain couples TRBV7-9 to TRBJ1-4; 8 bases map to TRBD1. The CDR3 has 15 amino acids. The J segment lost 7 bases and the V segment lost 1 base, leaving 5 bases of the junction unmatched. Germline lookup yields CDR1 SEHNR and CDR2 FQNEAQ (reference sequence). The CDR3 region has the DNA TGTGCCAGCAGCTTAGGAGGACAGGGAAGTGAAAAACTGTTTTTT. Translation: CASSLGGQGSEKLFF.

This clonotype was recorded at least ten times. The chain combines TRBV28 with TRBJ1-4, with 7 positions matching TRBD1. Germline-derived CDR1 and CDR2 are MDHEN and SYDVKM. The trim removed 2 bases at V and 5 bases at J, leaving 5 bases unmatched. This CDR3 region has 15 residues. CDR3 nucleotides: TGTGCCAGCAGTTTAGGACAGGCGGTGAATGAAAAACTGTTTTTT. Protein: CASSLGQAVNEKLFF.

This clonotype was found many times. The V call is TRBV3-1, the J call TRBJ2-7; no clear D. V was pared by 1 base and J by 5 bases, with 3 bases between. The CDR3 has 11 residues. CDR1 LGHDT and CDR2 YNNKEL come from the germline V gene (reference sequence). The CDR3 nucleotides read TGTGCCAGCAGCCAAGGGGACGAGCAGTACTTC. It codes for CASSQGDEQYF.

This chain joins TRBV5-1 and TRBJ2-1; 7 bases map to TRBD2. V lost 4 bases and J lost 2; bases outside the gene matches: 6. There are 15 residues in the CDR3. CDR1 and CDR2 (germline): SGHRS, YFSETQ. CDR3 loop: CASSPTSAPYNEQFF. CDR3 nucleotides: TGCGCCAGCAGCCCAACTAGCGCTCCCTACAATGAGCAGTTCTTC.

The sample holds many counts of this clonotype. The chain is built from TRBV21-1 and TRBJ2-1; TRBD2 is the table's D call, not checked against the DNA. TRBV21-1 is a documented pseudogene. The CDR3 consists of 17 residues. CDR3 protein: CASSKEVGRRSYNEQFF. The CDR3, as DNA: TGTGCCAGCAGCAAAGAAGTGGGGAGAAGGTCCTACAATGAGCAGTTCTTC.

This chain links TRBV3-1 with TRBJ2-6; unclear D gene. The CDR3 contains 14 residues. Trimming took off 1 base at V and 1 base at J, with 2 bases between the two ends. The V gene's germline CDR1 is LGHDT and CDR2 YNNKEL (reference sequence). The CDR3 loop is CASSQASGANVLTF. The CDR3 DNA reads as TGTGCCAGCAGCCAAGCTTCTGGGGCCAACGTCCTGACTTTC.

This clonotype was seen many times. The rearrangement uses TRBV2 and TRBJ1-2; D gene unclear. CDR1 and CDR2 from the germline V gene are SNHLY and FYNNEI. The CDR3 runs to 13 residues. Trimming stripped 4 bases from V and 4 bases from J, with 10 bases between. CDR3 in amino acids: CASSASGSYGYTF. Written as DNA, the CDR3 is TGTGCCAGCAGTGCGTCGGGCAGCTATGGCTACACCTTC.

V and J are TRBV2 and TRBJ1-5; 10 bases fit TRBD1. CDR1 is SNHLY, CDR2 FYNNEI, per germline. There are 14 residues in the CDR3. V was pared by 6 bases and J by 5 bases, with 4 bases of the junction left unmatched. The CDR3 sequence is CASSMTGGDQPQHF. The CDR3 bases are TGTGCCAGCAGCATGACAGGGGGCGATCAGCCCCAGCATTTT.

In its sample, this clonotype was seen a few times. V is TRBV6-6 and J is TRBJ2-7; TRBD1 aligns across 11 bases. The V segment lost 4 bases and the J segment 8 bases; nucleotides outside the gene matches: 10. The germline gives CDR1 MNHNY, CDR2 SVGAGI (reference sequence). The CDR3 extends over 15 amino acids. CDR3 in DNA: TGTGCCAGCAGTTTGGGACAGGGGGGTCGTATCCAGCAGTACTTC. Protein: CASSLGQGGRIQQYF.

This clonotype was picked up a small number of times. The chain recombines TRBV6-2 or TRBV6-3 with TRBJ2-5; tentative D call: TRBD2 (6 bases). This CDR3 has 15 amino acids. Germline CDR1 and CDR2: MNHEY and SVGEGT. Trimming cost V 6 bases and J 2 bases, with 16 bases left between them. Here the CDR3 reads CASRQTIAEQETQYF. The CDR3 nucleotides read TGTGCCAGCAGACAGACCATAGCGGAACAAGAGACCCAGTACTTC.

This clonotype was counted only a few times. The chain combines TRBV4-1 with TRBJ1-1; a possible D gene is TRBD1 (5 bases). V was clipped by 0 bases and J by 5 bases, with 10 bases between them. The CDR3 extends over 14 amino acids. Germline CDR1 MGHRA, CDR2 YSYEKL. The CDR3 here is CASSQDRGLTEAFF. Written as DNA, the CDR3 is TGCGCCAGCAGCCAAGATCGGGGGTTGACTGAAGCTTTCTTT.

This clonotype was detected ten times or more. The chain uses TRBV12-3 or TRBV12-4 and TRBJ1-4, with D possibly TRBD1 on 5 matching bases. The CDR3 has 16 amino acids. With 1 base removed from V and 0 bases from J, the gap between germline ends came to 9 bases. The CDR3 region is CASSLGGTATNEKLFF. CDR3 coding DNA: TGTGCCAGCAGTTTAGGGGGGACTGCAACTAATGAAAAACTGTTTTTT.

A note on this clonotype: Its ends do not fully match the called genes, so a read error is possible. The chain is built from TRBV10-2 and TRBJ2-2; a possible D gene is TRBD2 (5 bases). Germline CDR1 WSHSY, CDR2 SAAADI. The CDR3 totals 14 residues. The CDR3 coding sequence is TGCGCCAGCAAGGGAGAGGGAGACACCGTGGAGCTGTTTTTT. Its protein product is CASKGEGDTVELFF.

This clonotype has more than one count but fewer than ten. The J gene is TRBJ1-5, the V gene TRBV7-9; no clear D. CDR3 size: 13 residues. The V gene's germline CDR1 is SEHNR and CDR2 FQNEAQ (reference sequence). Trimming stripped 2 bases from V and 9 bases from J, with 11 bases between. CDR3 loop: CASSLRLGLPQHF. The CDR3 nucleotides are TGTGCCAGCAGCTTACGCCTCGGCTTGCCCCAGCATTTT.

In its sample, this clonotype was seen a few times. This chain links TRBV7-9 with TRBJ1-1; 9 positions agree with TRBD1. Germline CDR1 is SEHNR and CDR2 is FQNEAQ (reference sequence). The V gene end was trimmed by 8 bases and the J gene end by 4 bases; junction bases not matched to a gene: 11. The length of the CDR3 is 15 residues. The CDR3 reads CASGSGQGVGTEAFF. The CDR3 nucleotides are TGTGCCAGCGGATCGGGACAGGGTGTGGGCACTGAAGCTTTCTTT.

At least ten counts were recorded for this clonotype. The chain couples TRBV7-3 to TRBJ1-1; the match to TRBD1 covers 8 bases. This CDR3 has 14 amino acids. The V segment lost 3 bases and the J segment 3 bases; nucleotides outside the gene matches: 3. The germline gives CDR1 SGHTA, CDR2 FQGTGA. The CDR3 DNA reads as TGTGCCAGCAGCTTGGACAGGGAGGACACTGAAGCTTTCTTT. Protein: CASSLDREDTEAFF.